The 9 T cell receptor beta chains below all came from one sample that was sequenced in a study of blood T cells in healthy people across ages. A second about 6 to 12 cycle PCR used barcoded and J-beta primers. TCRdb recomputed calls from the 5' RACE reads with MiXCR, one row per CDR3 protein. The sample contains around 800,000 distinct CDR3 sequences, around 45% of which appear only once. The sequenced sample consisted of blood. All receptors come from a man aged 55 to 69 in good health.

For this clonotype: The junction does not match germline at one end; this may be a read error. The chain is built from TRBV11-2 and TRBJ2-5; D call uncertain. The J call may be incorrect, as the DNA end agrees better with TRBJ2-7. CDR3 size: 13 residues. Germline V lookup: CDR1 SGHAT, CDR2 FQNNGV. The CDR3 protein is CTSSTGPMDEQYF. For the CDR3, the DNA is TGTACCAGCAGCACCGGACCAATGGACGAGCAGTACTTC.

V usage is TRBV7-6 and J usage is TRBJ2-1; tentatively, D is TRBD1 (5 bases). In germline, CDR1 is SGHVS, CDR2 FNYEAQ. V lost 1 base to trimming and J lost 0 bases, with 13 bases between them. The CDR3 is 17 residues long. The CDR3 is CASSLDLGVSSYNEQFF. In nucleotides, the CDR3 is TGTGCCAGCAGCTTAGACCTAGGGGTCAGCTCCTACAATGAGCAGTTCTTC. The variable domain in full, with the rest retrieved from reference TRBV7-6 and TRBJ2-1, is GAGVSQSPRYKVTKRGQDVALRCDPISGHVSLYWYRQALGQGPEFLTYFNYEAQQDKSGLPNDRFSAERPEGSISTLTIQRTEQRDSAMYRCASSLDLGVSSYNEQFFGPGTRLTVL.

CDR3 sequence (DNA): TGTGCCAGCAGCCCCAGCGGGTCCAGATACAATGAGCAGTTCTTC. It translates to CASSPSGSRYNEQFF. This chain connects TRBV5-5 to TRBJ2-1; D perhaps matches TRBD2 (6 bases). The germline gives CDR1 SGHKS, CDR2 YYEKEE (reference sequence). Trimming took 4 bases from V and 4 from J, leaving 15 bases between them. The CDR3 is 15 residues long.

The chain uses TRBV29-1 and TRBJ1-1; no firm D call. The CDR3 totals 10 residues. The germline V and J ends were trimmed by 8 bases and 8 bases, with 12 bases remaining between them. Germline V gene sequence: CDR1 SQVTM, CDR2 ANQGSEA. DNA for the CDR3: TGCAGCACGGCCGGAAAGGAAGCTTTCTTT. Translation: CSTAGKEAFF.

This chain links TRBV29-1 with TRBJ2-7; TRBD2 matches at 13 bases. TRBJ2-5 matches the DNA end more closely, so the J call is doubtful. CDR3 size: 14 residues. The V gene's germline CDR1 is SQVTM and CDR2 ANQGSEA. The CDR3 nucleotides are TGCAGCGGTTGGACTAGCGGGAGCAAAGAGACCCAGTACTTC. Encoded protein: CSGWTSGSKETQYF.

This clonotype showed up just a few times. The chain carries TRBV27 and TRBJ2-5; D gene ambiguous. Germline V gene lookup returns CDR1 MNHEY and CDR2 SMNVEV (reference sequence). V lost 11 bases and J lost 13, with 11 bases in between. CDR3 length: 8 residues. The CDR3 spells CAGQVGYF. For the CDR3, the DNA is TGTGCCGGCCAAGTGGGGTACTTC.

The rearrangement uses TRBV12-3 or TRBV12-4 and TRBJ1-1, with D maybe TRBD1 (5 bases). CDR3 length: 15 residues. V was clipped by 6 bases and J by 1 base, with 15 bases between them. CDR3 nucleotides: TGTGCCAGCAGGCAACAGGTCTCCCAGAACACTGAAGCTTTCTTT. It codes for CASRQQVSQNTEAFF.

This sequence joins TRBV6-1 and TRBJ2-2, with D perhaps given as TRBD1 or TRBD2 (6 bases each). The CDR3 spans 13 residues. Looked up from germline, CDR1 is MNHNS and CDR2 is SASEGT. V lost 2 bases to trimming and J lost 6 bases, with 7 bases between them. DNA for the CDR3: TGTGCCAGCAGTGAAAGGGGGGCCGGGGAGCTGTTTTTT. Its translation: CASSERGAGELFF.

The chain couples TRBV27 to TRBJ2-7, with D maybe TRBD1 (6 bases). Trimming removed 0 bases from V and 3 bases from J, with 9 bases in between. Germline CDR1 is MNHEY and CDR2 is SMNVEV (reference sequence). This CDR3 comprises 14 residues. CDR3 loop: CASSLSSGVYEQYF. The DNA for the CDR3 is TGTGCCAGCAGTTTATCGTCAGGGGTCTACGAGCAGTACTTC.